These 14 T cell receptor beta chains share one sample of origin, sequenced in a study of cytomegalovirus exposure and HLA in healthy donors. The PCR was carried out with 60 Vbeta primers and 13 Jbeta primers. This table comes from immunoSEQ multiplex PCR, and its TCRdb copy is limited to in-frame clones, with some not included. The listing records just under 90,000 clones. The sequenced sample was PBMCs. The receptors originated from a girl aged 10-17 years in good health and CMV-seropositive.

This chain uses TRBV5-1 with TRBJ1-1; D unresolved. The germline CDR1 and CDR2 sequences are SGHRS and YFSETQ. V was cut by 1 base and J by 0 bases, with 10 bases left in between. This CDR3 is built from 15 residues. CDR3 loop: CASSLLEGMNTEAFF. The CDR3 DNA reads TGCGCCAGCAGCTTGCTCGAGGGAATGAACACTGAAGCTTTCTTT.

This chain uses TRBV28 with TRBJ2-1, with unresolved D. This CDR3 is 17 amino acids long. V shed 3 bases and J shed 6 bases, with 21 bases lying between them. The germline V gene has CDR1 MDHEN and CDR2 SYDVKM. CDR3 in amino acids: CASSFPTGGWVGNEQFF. In nucleotides, the CDR3 is TGTGCCAGCAGTTTCCCTACGGGTGGCTGGGTTGGCAATGAGCAGTTCTTC.

J is TRBJ1-2 and V is TRBV7-2; D is unresolved. This CDR3 comprises 13 residues. Trimming pared 4 bases from V and 7 bases from J, leaving 13 bases between. Per germline, CDR1 SGHTA and CDR2 FQGNSA. CDR3 nucleotides: TGTGCCAGCAGCTCCTCCGGCTCAGGTGGCTACACCTTC. Amino acids: CASSSSGSGGYTF.

The rearrangement links TRBV7-3 to TRBJ2-3; D is perhaps TRBD2 (5 bases). V lost 2 bases and J lost 0, with 12 bases in between. From germline, CDR1 is SGHTA and CDR2 FQGTGA. The CDR3 has 16 amino acids. CDR3 amino acids: CASSLSGPGSTDTQYF. CDR3 DNA sequence: TGTGCCAGCAGCTTATCAGGTCCGGGGAGCACAGATACGCAGTATTTT.

The chain recombines TRBV4-2 with TRBJ1-4; 7 bases map to TRBD1. Germline V gives CDR1 LGHNA, CDR2 YNFKEQ. With V trimmed by 3 bases and J by 4 bases, 14 bases remained unmatched. The CDR3 loop spans 18 amino acids. The CDR3 spells CASSHPEGGRDSNEKLFF. The CDR3 coding sequence is TGTGCCAGCAGCCATCCCGAGGGGGGCCGGGACAGTAATGAAAAACTGTTTTTT.

The V call is TRBV5-5, the J call TRBJ1-6; D perhaps matches TRBD1 (6 bases). Trimming cost V 0 bases and J 10 bases, with 11 bases left between them. CDR3 length equals 14 residues. Looked up from germline, CDR1 is SGHKS and CDR2 is YYEKEE (reference sequence). This CDR3 reads CASSLGQVGSPLHF. CDR3 nucleotide sequence: TGTGCCAGCAGCTTGGGACAGGTGGGCTCACCCCTCCACTTT.

The CDR3 bases are TGTGCCAGCAGCTTAGAAGGGGGCCAAGCTGAAAAACTGTTTTTT. The encoded protein is CASSLEGGQAEKLFF. V and J are TRBV7-9 and TRBJ1-4; 7 bases align to TRBD1. Germline loops: CDR1 SEHNR, CDR2 FQNEAQ (reference sequence). With 1 base clipped from V and 7 bases from J, the junction kept 6 bases outside the gene matches. There are 15 residues in the CDR3.

This CDR3 is CASSLGGTQYF. CDR3 nucleotides: TGTGCCAGCAGTCTCGGGGGGACCCAGTACTTC. The rearrangement joins TRBV7-3 to TRBJ2-5; D perhaps matches TRBD2 (6 bases). In germline, CDR1 is SGHTA, CDR2 FQGTGA. Trimming removed 6 bases at V and 7 bases at J, with 9 bases between. CDR3 length equals 11 residues.

The chain is built from TRBV19 and TRBJ2-3, with no clear D. The V end was cut by 4 bases, the J end by 0 bases, with 11 bases between. Germline CDR1 and CDR2: LNHDA and SQIVND (reference sequence). The CDR3 loop spans 15 amino acids. Written as DNA, the CDR3 is TGTGCCAGTAGTACTGGCCTGACTAGCACAGATACGCAGTATTTT. It codes for CASSTGLTSTDTQYF.

With respect to this clone: The same CDR3 can be traced to other DNA sequences in this sample. The chain employs TRBV7-2 and TRBJ1-2, with 8 nucleotides matching TRBD1. CDR1 SGHTA and CDR2 FQGNSA come from the germline V gene. Trimming removed 4 bases from V and 6 bases from J; junction bases left unmatched: 13. This CDR3 spans 16 amino acids. CDR3 DNA: TGTGCCAGCAGCTCTACTTGGGACAGGAACCTTCATGGCTACACCTTC. Protein product: CASSSTWDRNLHGYTF.

The chain links TRBV7-2 to TRBJ2-1; 9 bases are a match to TRBD2. Germline lookup yields CDR1 SGHTA and CDR2 FQGNSA. After removal of 6 bases from V and 8 bases from J, the junction contained 17 bases not matched to a gene. The CDR3 spans 17 residues. The CDR3 here is CASSVKALAGGPDEQFF. The CDR3 DNA sequence: TGTGCCAGCAGTGTTAAAGCCCTTGCGGGGGGGCCAGATGAGCAGTTCTTC.

This chain links TRBV9 with TRBJ1-2, with 10 bases aligning to TRBD1. Losses at the gene ends were 3 bases for V and 4 bases for J; bases not matched to a gene: 9. This CDR3 contains 16 residues. Germline V lookup: CDR1 SGDLS, CDR2 YYNGEE. CDR3 residues: CASSATGTGDFYGYTF. The CDR3 bases are TGTGCCAGCAGCGCGACCGGGACAGGGGATTTCTATGGCTACACCTTC.

This CDR3 reads CASSLAGIQGANEKLFF. CDR3 nucleotide sequence: TGTGCCAGCAGCTTAGCGGGAATCCAGGGCGCTAATGAAAAACTGTTTTTT. The chain combines TRBV7-6 with TRBJ1-4; TRBD1 is a possible D gene (5 bases). V was pared by 0 bases and J by 3 bases, with 14 bases between. Germline assignment: CDR1 SGHVS and CDR2 FNYEAQ. The CDR3 totals 17 residues.

The V gene is TRBV19, the J gene TRBJ2-1, with D perhaps TRBD1 (6 bases). Trimming took off 6 bases at V and 5 bases at J, with 20 bases between the two ends. Germline lookup yields CDR1 LNHDA and CDR2 SQIVND (reference sequence). The CDR3 totals 16 residues. DNA for the CDR3: TGTGCCAGTAGACCTCACAGGGATGATCGAGACAATGAGCAGTTCTTC. Translated, it gives CASRPHRDDRDNEQFF.